This T cell receptor (beta chain) was documented in a study of OX40 agonist ivuxolimab in advanced cancers. Background on the whole study: Ivuxolimab, which targeted the costimulatory receptor OX40 (CD134), was an agonistic, fully human IgG2 monoclonal antibody. Patients were allowed to have had prior anti-PD-1, anti-PD-L1 or anti-CTLA-4 therapy, and 40% of the dose-escalation patients had been treated with checkpoint inhibitors. Peripheral TCRbeta sequencing was intended to test whether TCR sequence diversity was altered and clonal T-cell expansion was caused by ivuxolimab. A male proportion of 82.7% and a mean age of approximately 58 years, ranging from 23 to 79, were recorded for the dose-escalation cohort. Of the 50 to 55 dose-escalation patients, hepatocellular carcinoma was present in around 20, melanoma in some 15, renal cell carcinoma in 9 and head and neck cancer in 9. Intravenous ivuxolimab was administered to patients every 2 weeks at six dose levels: 0.01, 0.1, 0.3, 1.5, 3 and 10 mg/kg. Partial responses occurred in three dose-escalation patients: two with cutaneous melanoma and one with hepatocellular carcinoma. The monotherapy dose-escalation portion (N of about 52 patients) of the phase I ivuxolimab trial is reported in the paper.

The full study reports these points: The antigen specificity of the peripheral T cells that underwent clonal expansion was not determined. Low levels of normalized T-cell clonal expansion were also shown by some nonresponding patients. At doses of 0.1 to 3.0 mg/kg, clonal expansion of both CD4+ and CD8+ blood T cells was observed from baseline to week 6. After ivuxolimab, CD8+ T cells had more expanded clones than CD4+ T cells on average. In partial responders in the 0.1-3.0 mg/kg groups, normalized peripheral clonal expansion was found to be among the lowest, especially among CD8+ T cells.

Notes on this clone: Its antigen is not yet known. Base qualities are not at hand, and no much larger clone is one base apart.

Measured from the cysteine to the phenylalanine, the CDR3 is 13 residues long. Solely the CDR3 DNA is kept, with 39 bases framed from the first base. V is clipped by 1 base and J by 11 bases, and the sequence between their germline boundaries is 14 bases long. The germline V gene (reference sequence) supplies CDR1 SEHNR and CDR2 FQNEAQ. Patients with a history of autoimmune disease or receiving systemic immunosuppression were excluded from the trial. Peripheral blood for TCR sequencing was drawn from every dose cohort at baseline, at cycle 4 day 1 and at cycle 7 day 1. The samples were taken from a phase I, first-in-human, multicenter, open-label dose-escalation trial of ivuxolimab. Adults with locally advanced or metastatic melanoma, renal cell, hepatocellular, or head and neck squamous cell carcinoma were enrolled in the trial. Before TCR sequencing, CD4+ T cells and CD8+ T cells were sorted from peripheral blood as separate populations.

Genomic DNA was isolated from the sorted cells so that the TCRbeta CDR3 region could be sequenced. The immunoSEQ Assay was used to sequence the TCRbeta CDR3 regions. TCRdb's version of the immuneACCESS table is confined to in-frame rearrangements and falls short of the full clone set. An unresolved V gene accounts for under half of the shortfall where checked; the remainder is of unknown origin. Across this sample there are roughly 58,000 clones, with more than 65% seen only once. In total, the top ten clones hold about 6% of the sample. The TCR was taken from an adult with an advanced solid tumor such as melanoma, head and neck, liver or kidney cancer. The receptor chain draws on TRBV7-9 and TRBJ1-1; no D gene can be assigned with confidence. Sequenced here: CD4+ or CD8+ T cells sorted from blood, sampled in a trial of the OX40 agonist ivuxolimab. The sequenced DNA is TGTGCCAGCAGCTTAGTGGTGGTGCCGGCCGCTTTCTTT. This translates into CASSLVVVPAAFF.